The 11 T cell receptor beta chains given below trace back to one sample, sequenced in a study of human T cells and chemical hapten exposure. The time point here: pre-sensitization, week 0. The sample's treatment: therapeutic diphenylcyclopropenone sensitization with weekly scalp DPC. TCRdb passed the RACE reads through MiXCR, listing each CDR3 protein once. The sample consists of some 200,000 distinct CDR3 sequences, 25% to 30% of them appearing once. The specimen was whole blood, collected in connection with sensitization to the hapten diphenylcyclopropenone (DPC). These receptors were obtained from a woman aged 30 to 39 with alopecia areata. Some clones in this sample may be carry-over from other donors' samples.

The chain joins TRBV5-1 to TRBJ1-4; 7 bases map to TRBD1. V was pared by 4 bases and J by 5 bases, with 8 bases of the junction left unmatched. This CDR3 has 15 residues. Germline V CDR1 and CDR2: SGHRS, YFSETQ. CDR3 protein: CASSAGTASNEKLFF. The CDR3 DNA is TGCGCCAGCAGCGCTGGGACAGCCTCCAATGAAAAACTGTTTTTT.

The chain carries TRBV20-1 and TRBJ1-1, with TRBD1 matching 7 bases. Germline CDR1 reads DFQATT; CDR2 reads SNEGSKA (reference sequence). This CDR3 region has 15 residues. J lost 1 base, V lost 3 bases, and 8 bases had no gene match. Here the CDR3 reads CSARVVSGGNTEAFF. The CDR3 DNA follows: TGCAGTGCTAGGGTAGTGTCAGGGGGGAACACTGAAGCTTTCTTT.

The CDR3 sequence: CASRPGGTQETQYF. In DNA, the CDR3 is TGTGCCAGCAGACCTGGAGGGACCCAAGAGACCCAGTACTTC. This chain uses TRBV28 with TRBJ2-5, with a tentative D call TRBD2 (6 bases). Per germline, CDR1 MDHEN and CDR2 SYDVKM. The CDR3 totals 14 residues. Trimming cost V 6 bases and J 1 base, with 12 bases left between them.

V and J are TRBV7-2 and TRBJ2-1; no definite D call. The CDR3 contains 13 residues. V shed 0 bases and J shed 10 bases, with 10 bases lying between them. Germline V gene lookup returns CDR1 SGHTA and CDR2 FQGNSA. CDR3 nucleotide sequence: TGTGCCAGCAGCTTAGCGCTGGCGCAAGAGCAGTTCTTC. This encodes CASSLALAQEQFF.

The chain's CDR3 is CASSPTGHANSPLHF. In nucleotides, the CDR3 is TGCGCCAGCAGCCCCACGGGACACGCAAATTCACCCCTCCACTTT. The gene calls are TRBV4-1 and TRBJ1-6; maybe TRBD1 (6 bases). CDR1 MGHRA and CDR2 YSYEKL come from the germline V gene. The germline V and J ends were trimmed by 4 bases and 7 bases, with 14 bases remaining between them. The CDR3 has 15 amino acids.

The chain links TRBV5-4 to TRBJ1-2; possibly TRBD1 for D (5 bases). Trimming shortened V by 4 bases and J by 4 bases, and 17 bases separated the two germline ends. This CDR3 contains 15 residues. The V gene's germline CDR1 is SGHNT and CDR2 YYREEE (reference sequence). CDR3 sequence (DNA): TGTGCCAGCAGCCAAGCGAAAGACAGACTCTATGGCTACACCTTC. Encoded protein: CASSQAKDRLYGYTF.

This chain connects TRBV5-1 to TRBJ2-6; a weak D match, TRBD1 (5 bases). The V gene's germline CDR1 is SGHRS and CDR2 YFSETQ. The CDR3 runs 14 residues. Trimming cost V 3 bases and J 3 bases, with 7 bases left between them. The CDR3 DNA reads as TGCGCCAGCAGCTCACAGGTTGGGGCCAACGTCCTGACTTTC. Amino acids: CASSSQVGANVLTF.

V usage is TRBV5-1 and J usage is TRBJ2-7; TRBD1 agrees at 9 bases. Unmatched junction bases numbered 7, after V lost 4 bases and J lost 5 bases. Germline CDR1 and CDR2: SGHRS and YFSETQ. The CDR3 covers 14 residues. CDR3 loop: CASSRTGDPDEQYF. CDR3 sequence (DNA): TGCGCCAGCAGCCGGACAGGGGACCCAGACGAGCAGTACTTC.

This clonotype has a count of ten or more. The chain links TRBV12-3 or TRBV12-4 to TRBJ2-7; no clear D. The CDR3 consists of 13 residues. V lost 1 base, J lost 7 bases, and 11 bases lay in between. In nucleotides, the CDR3 is TGTGCCAGCAGTTTAGTACCTTTTGGTGAGCAGTACTTC. This gives the protein CASSLVPFGEQYF.

This clonotype showed up many times. The rearrangement joins TRBV15 to TRBJ2-7; the D is unclear. The CDR3 runs to 13 residues. Trimming shortened V by 1 base and J by 6 bases, and 10 bases separated the two germline ends. Germline CDR1 LNHNV, CDR2 YYDKDF (reference sequence). CDR3 nucleotide sequence: TGTGCCACCAGCAGAGTCGGGCAGGCCGAGCAGTACTTC. The encoded protein is CATSRVGQAEQYF.

This clonotype was seen a few times. The chain employs TRBV12-3 or TRBV12-4 and TRBJ1-5; D remains unclear. Trimming removed 1 base from V and 1 base from J, with 8 bases in between. This CDR3 is 15 amino acids long. The CDR3 here is CASSLGAVSNQPQHF. The CDR3 DNA follows: TGTGCCAGCAGTTTAGGAGCGGTAAGCAATCAGCCCCAGCATTTT.